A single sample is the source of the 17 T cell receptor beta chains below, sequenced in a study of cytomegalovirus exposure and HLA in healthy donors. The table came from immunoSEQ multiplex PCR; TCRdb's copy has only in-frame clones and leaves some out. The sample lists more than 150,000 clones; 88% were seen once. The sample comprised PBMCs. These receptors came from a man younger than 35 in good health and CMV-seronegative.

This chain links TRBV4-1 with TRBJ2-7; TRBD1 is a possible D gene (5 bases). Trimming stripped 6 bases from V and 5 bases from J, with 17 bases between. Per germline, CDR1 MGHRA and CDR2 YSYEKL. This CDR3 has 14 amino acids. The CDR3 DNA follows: TGCGCCAGCAGACCTTTATCACAGGTAAACGAGCAGTACTTC. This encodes CASRPLSQVNEQYF.

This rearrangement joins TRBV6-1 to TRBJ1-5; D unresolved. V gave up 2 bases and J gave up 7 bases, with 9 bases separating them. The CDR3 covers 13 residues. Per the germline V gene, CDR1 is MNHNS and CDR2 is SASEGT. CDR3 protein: CASSELGRQPQHF. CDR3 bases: TGTGCCAGCAGTGAATTGGGGAGGCAGCCCCAGCATTTT.

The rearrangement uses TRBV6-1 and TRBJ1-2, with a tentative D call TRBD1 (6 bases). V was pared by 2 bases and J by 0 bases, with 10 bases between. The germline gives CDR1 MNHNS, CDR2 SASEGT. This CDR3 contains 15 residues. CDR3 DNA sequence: TGTGCCAGCAGTGAATCTTGGACAGCTAACTATGGCTACACCTTC. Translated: CASSESWTANYGYTF.

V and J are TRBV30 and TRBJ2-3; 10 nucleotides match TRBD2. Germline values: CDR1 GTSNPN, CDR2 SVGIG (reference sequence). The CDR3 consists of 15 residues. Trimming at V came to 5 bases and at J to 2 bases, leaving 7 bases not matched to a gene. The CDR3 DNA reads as TGTGCCTGGGCTGCCGGGACTAGCGACACAGATACGCAGTATTTT. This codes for CAWAAGTSDTDTQYF.

In DNA form, the CDR3 reads TGTGCCAGCATTCAAAGCGGGCTCTCCTACAATGAGCAGTTCTTC. It encodes CASIQSGLSYNEQFF. The chain carries TRBV6-6 and TRBJ2-1; D possibly corresponds to TRBD2 (6 bases). Per the germline V gene, CDR1 is MNHNY and CDR2 is SVGAGI (reference sequence). V shed 7 bases and J shed 0 bases, with 13 bases lying between them. The CDR3 has 15 amino acids.

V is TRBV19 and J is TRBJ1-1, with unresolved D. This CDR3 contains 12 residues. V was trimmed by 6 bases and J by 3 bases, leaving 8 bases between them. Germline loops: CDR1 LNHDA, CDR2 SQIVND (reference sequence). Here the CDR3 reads CASRWGDTEAFF. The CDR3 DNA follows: TGTGCCAGTAGGTGGGGAGACACTGAAGCTTTCTTT.

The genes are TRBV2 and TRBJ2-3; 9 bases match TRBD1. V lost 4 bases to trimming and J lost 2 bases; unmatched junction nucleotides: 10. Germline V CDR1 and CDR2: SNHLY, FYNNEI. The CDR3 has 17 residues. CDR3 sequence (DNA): TGTGCCAGCAGTGGATTACAGGGGGCTGGGGACACAGATACGCAGTATTTT. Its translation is CASSGLQGAGDTDTQYF.

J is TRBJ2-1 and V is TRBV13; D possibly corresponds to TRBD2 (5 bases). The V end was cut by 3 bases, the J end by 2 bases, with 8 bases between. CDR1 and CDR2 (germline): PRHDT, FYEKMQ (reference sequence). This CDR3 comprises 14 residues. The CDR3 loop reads CASSLLAAYNEQFF. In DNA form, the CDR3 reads TGTGCCAGCAGCTTGCTAGCCGCCTACAATGAGCAGTTCTTC.

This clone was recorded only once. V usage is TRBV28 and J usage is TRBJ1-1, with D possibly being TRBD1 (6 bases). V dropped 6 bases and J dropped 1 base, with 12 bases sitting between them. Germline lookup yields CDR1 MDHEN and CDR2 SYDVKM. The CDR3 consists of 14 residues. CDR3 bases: TGTGCCAGCAGACAGGGAGGGGGGAACACTGAAGCTTTCTTT. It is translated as CASRQGGGNTEAFF.

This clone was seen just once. The CDR3 region is CASSIGSGLASGEQFF. CDR3 DNA: TGTGCCAGTAGTATAGGGTCCGGACTAGCGTCTGGGGAGCAGTTCTTC. The chain uses TRBV19 and TRBJ2-1; 9 bases map to TRBD2. From germline, CDR1 is LNHDA and CDR2 SQIVND (reference sequence). Trimming at V came to 1 base and at J to 10 bases, leaving 11 bases not matched to a gene. This CDR3 contains 16 residues.

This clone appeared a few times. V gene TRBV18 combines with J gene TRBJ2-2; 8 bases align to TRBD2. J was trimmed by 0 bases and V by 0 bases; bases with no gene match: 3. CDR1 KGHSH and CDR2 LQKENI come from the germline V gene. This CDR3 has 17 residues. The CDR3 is CASSPPAGGPNTGELFF. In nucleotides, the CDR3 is TGTGCCAGCTCACCACCGGCGGGAGGCCCGAACACCGGGGAGCTGTTTTTT.

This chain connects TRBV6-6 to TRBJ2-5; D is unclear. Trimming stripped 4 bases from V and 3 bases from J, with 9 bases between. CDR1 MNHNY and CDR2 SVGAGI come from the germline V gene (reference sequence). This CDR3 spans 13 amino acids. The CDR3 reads CASSWAVEETQYF. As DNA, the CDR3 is TGTGCCAGCAGTTGGGCAGTGGAAGAGACCCAGTACTTC.

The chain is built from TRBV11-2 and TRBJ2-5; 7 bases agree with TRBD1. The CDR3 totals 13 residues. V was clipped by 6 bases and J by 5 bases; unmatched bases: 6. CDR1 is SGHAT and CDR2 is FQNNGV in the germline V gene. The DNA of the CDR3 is TGTGCCAGCAGAAAAGGGACAGATGAGACCCAGTACTTC. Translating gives CASRKGTDETQYF.

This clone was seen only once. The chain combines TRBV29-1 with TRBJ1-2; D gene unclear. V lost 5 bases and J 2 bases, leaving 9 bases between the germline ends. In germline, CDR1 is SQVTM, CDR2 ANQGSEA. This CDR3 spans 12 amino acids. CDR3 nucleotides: TGCAGCGTTCGTGTTTTAAACTATGGCTACACCTTC. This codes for CSVRVLNYGYTF.

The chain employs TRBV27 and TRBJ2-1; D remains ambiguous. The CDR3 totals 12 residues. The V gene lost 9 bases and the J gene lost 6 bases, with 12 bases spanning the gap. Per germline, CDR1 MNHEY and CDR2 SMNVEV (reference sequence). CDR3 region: CASAELRNEQFF. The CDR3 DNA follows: TGTGCCAGTGCTGAGCTTCGCAATGAGCAGTTCTTC.

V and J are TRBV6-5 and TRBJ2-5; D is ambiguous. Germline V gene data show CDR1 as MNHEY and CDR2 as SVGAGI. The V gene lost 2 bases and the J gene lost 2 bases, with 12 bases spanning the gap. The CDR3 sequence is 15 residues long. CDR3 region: CASSYLPADQETQYF. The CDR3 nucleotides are TGTGCCAGCAGTTACCTTCCCGCGGATCAAGAGACCCAGTACTTC.

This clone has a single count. In DNA, the CDR3 is TGTGCCAGCAGCTTTTTGAGGACTAGTTACCTCGAGCAGTACTTC. Protein sequence: CASSFLRTSYLEQYF. The J gene is TRBJ2-7, the V gene TRBV7-2; 7 positions match TRBD2. This CDR3 is built from 15 residues. The V gene end was trimmed by 3 bases and the J gene end by 6 bases; junction bases not matched to a gene: 11. CDR1 and CDR2 from the germline V gene are SGHTA and FQGNSA.